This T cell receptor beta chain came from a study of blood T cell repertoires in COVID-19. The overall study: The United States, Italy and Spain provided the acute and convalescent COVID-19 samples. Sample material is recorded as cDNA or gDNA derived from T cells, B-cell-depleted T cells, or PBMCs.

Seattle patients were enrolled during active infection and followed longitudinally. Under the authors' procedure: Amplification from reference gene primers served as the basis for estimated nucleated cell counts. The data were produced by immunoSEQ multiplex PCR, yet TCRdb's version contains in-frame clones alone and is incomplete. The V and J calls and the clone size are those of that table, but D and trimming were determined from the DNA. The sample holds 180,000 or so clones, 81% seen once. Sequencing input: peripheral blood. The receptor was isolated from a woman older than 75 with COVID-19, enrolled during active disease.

CDR3 residues: CASSPGVRREKLFF. DNA for the CDR3: TGTGCCAGCAGCCCCGGGGTTAGACGTGAAAAACTGTTTTTT. The rearrangement links TRBV5-6 to TRBJ1-4; D not resolved. Trimming shortened V by 4 bases and J by 7 bases, and 14 bases separated the two germline ends. In germline, CDR1 is SGHDT, CDR2 YYEEEE. This CDR3 region has 14 residues.